Listed here are 14 T cell receptor beta chains from one sample, sequenced in a study of T cell responses to AZD1222 COVID-19 vaccine. Here immunoSEQ multiplex PCR was the method, and the copy in TCRdb shows in-frame clones only, minus some. The sample lists roughly 180,000 clones, about 90% seen once, with roughly 1.4% in the top ten. Source: peripheral blood, taken 28 days after the second AZD1222 dose. Receptors were obtained from an adult who received the AZD1222 COVID-19 vaccine.

The CDR3 DNA reads TGTGCCAGCACCCAGGGGGGAGGTTCCGACTATGGCTACACCTTC. Protein product: CASTQGGGSDYGYTF. The J gene is TRBJ1-2, the V gene TRBV9; 7 nucleotides agree with TRBD1. CDR1 is SGDLS, CDR2 YYNGEE, per germline. Trimming cost V 6 bases and J 3 bases; bases outside gene matches: 11. The CDR3 length is 15 residues.

This sequence joins TRBV3-1 (or the pseudogene TRBV3-2) and TRBJ1-3, with D perhaps matching TRBD1 (6 bases). V was pared by 4 bases and J by 4 bases, with 8 bases between. Germline-derived CDR1 and CDR2 are LGHDT and YNNKEL (reference sequence). The CDR3 is 13 amino acids. The CDR3 here is CASSPDRGNTIYF. CDR3 DNA sequence: TGTGCCAGCAGCCCCGACAGGGGAAACACCATATATTTT.

The genes are TRBV18 and TRBJ2-1, with 12 bases fitting TRBD1. Per the germline V gene, CDR1 is KGHSH and CDR2 is LQKENI. The CDR3 loop spans 19 amino acids. Unmatched junction bases numbered 15, after V lost 8 bases and J lost 1 base. CDR3 nucleotides: TGTGCCAGCGCGCGCCGGGACAGGGGGCGAGACCGATCCTACAATGAGCAGTTCTTC. Amino acids: CASARRDRGRDRSYNEQFF.

This rearrangement joins TRBV21-1 to TRBJ1-2. TRBV21-1 is an annotated pseudogene. CDR3 length equals 16 residues. In nucleotides, the CDR3 is TGTGCCAGCAGAATCGGGAGGGGGCAGGACAACTATGGCTACACCTTC. As protein: CASRIGRGQDNYGYTF.

This clone was seen only once. CDR3 coding DNA: TGCGCCAGCAGTTCTAGCGGGGGGGCCTTTAGTGAGCAGTTCTTC. Its protein is CASSSSGGAFSEQFF. The gene calls are TRBV5-1 and TRBJ2-1, with 12 bases that match TRBD2. Trimming removed 5 bases from V and 9 bases from J; junction bases left unmatched: 9. Germline V CDR1 and CDR2: SGHRS, YFSETQ. The CDR3 loop spans 15 amino acids.

This chain uses TRBV19 with TRBJ1-3, with unresolved D. There are 15 residues in the CDR3. V was shortened by 5 bases and J by 4 bases, with 15 bases between the two germline ends. Germline CDR1 LNHDA, CDR2 SQIVND (reference sequence). The CDR3 DNA reads TGTGCCAGTAGTCCATGGGGTTTGGACGGAAACACCATATATTTT. Amino acid sequence: CASSPWGLDGNTIYF.

The chain uses TRBV30 and TRBJ2-5; D is ambiguous. The V gene lost 5 bases and the J gene lost 5 bases, with 9 bases spanning the gap. The CDR3 is 11 amino acids. The germline V gene encodes CDR1 GTSNPN and CDR2 SVGIG (reference sequence). CDR3 sequence reads: CAWGPRETQYF. The CDR3 region has the DNA TGTGCCTGGGGTCCACGGGAGACCCAGTACTTC.

J is TRBJ2-1 and V is TRBV9; 7 bases are shared with TRBD2. The CDR3 spans 15 residues. From germline, CDR1 is SGDLS and CDR2 YYNGEE. Trimming cost V 6 bases and J 0 bases; bases outside gene matches: 6. DNA of the CDR3: TGTGCCAGCAACTTGGGGGGGAGCTCCTACAATGAGCAGTTCTTC. This gives the protein CASNLGGSSYNEQFF.

The chain recombines TRBV9 with TRBJ2-3; 9 nucleotides align to TRBD2. The CDR3 spans 15 residues. The J segment lost 2 bases and the V segment lost 3 bases, leaving 4 bases of the junction unmatched. CDR1 and CDR2 from the germline V gene are SGDLS and YYNGEE. Here the CDR3 DNA reads TGTGCCAGCAGCGGGACTAGCGTAAACACAGATACGCAGTATTTT. Protein: CASSGTSVNTDTQYF.

The chain recombines TRBV5-1 with TRBJ1-2; TRBD1 is a possible D gene (6 bases). The CDR3 runs 15 residues. CDR1 and CDR2 (germline): SGHRS, YFSETQ. Trimming cost V 4 bases and J 4 bases, with 17 bases left between them. CDR3 coding DNA: TGCGCCAGCAGCCCCCGGGACGGAGGGGGCTATGGCTACACCTTC. This encodes CASSPRDGGGYGYTF.

The chain carries TRBV6-2 or TRBV6-3 and TRBJ1-3, with no clear D. This CDR3 comprises 16 residues. Trimming took 0 bases from V and 0 from J, leaving 9 bases between them. Per germline, CDR1 MNHEY and CDR2 SVGEGT. The CDR3 loop reads CASSYSTLLSGNTIYF. CDR3 bases: TGTGCCAGCAGTTACTCAACTCTTCTCTCTGGAAACACCATATATTTT.

The chain couples TRBV4-2 to TRBJ2-1; 10 nucleotides line up with TRBD2. The CDR3 contains 16 residues. Unmatched junction bases numbered 6, after V lost 0 bases and J lost 7 bases. CDR1 is LGHNA and CDR2 is YNFKEQ in the germline V gene. CDR3 nucleotide sequence: TGTGCCAGCAGCCAAGAAAGCGGGAGGGCCGATAATGAGCAGTTCTTC. Residues: CASSQESGRADNEQFF.

In its sample, this clone was seen once. The V call is TRBV9, the J call TRBJ2-1; 7 nucleotides agree with TRBD2. The V and J ends lost 4 bases and 9 bases, in that order; junction bases with no gene match: 16. This CDR3 is 16 amino acids long. Per germline, CDR1 SGDLS and CDR2 YYNGEE. The CDR3 loop reads CASSPSLRELSGEQFF. As DNA, the CDR3 is TGTGCCAGCAGCCCATCGTTGCGGGAGTTGTCTGGTGAGCAGTTCTTC.

The J gene is TRBJ2-7, the V gene TRBV5-1; 8 bases agree with TRBD2. Germline values: CDR1 SGHRS, CDR2 YFSETQ. CDR3 length: 16 amino acids. Trimming at V came to 2 bases and at J to 0 bases, leaving 7 bases not matched to a gene. The CDR3 protein is CASSLPGLVSSYEQYF. DNA of the CDR3: TGCGCCAGCAGCTTACCGGGACTAGTGTCCTCCTACGAGCAGTACTTC.